Listed below are T cell receptor beta chains from one sample, sequenced in a study of CD8 T cells in ankylosing spondylitis. Each CDR3 protein gets one entry after TCRdb re-called the 5' RACE reads with MiXCR. The sample records around 280,000 distinct CDR3 sequences, roughly 20% being singletons. Sequencing input: blood, either unsorted or a sorted T cell fraction (not recorded which). The receptors were sampled from a male donor with ankylosing spondylitis or in good health (not recorded which). Each CDR3 is given without its conserved first and last residue. Each record gives: J gene, D gene, V gene, CDR3 protein. D genes are given only for firm matches.

J: TRBJ1-5; D: .; V: TRBV7-8; CDR3: ASSLGDDSNQPQH
J: TRBJ2-3; D: TRBD2; V: TRBV20-1; CDR3: SATILAGERTDTQY
J: TRBJ1-5; D: .; V: TRBV5-1; CDR3: ASSLAWQNQPQH
J: TRBJ2-1; D: TRBD2; V: TRBV12-5; CDR3: ASGLGLAGQGGNEQF
J: TRBJ1-5; D: .; V: TRBV20-1; CDR3: SARGATGSNQPQH
J: TRBJ1-1; D: .; V: TRBV12-3/TRBV12-4; CDR3: ASSWGEMNTEAF
J: TRBJ2-3; D: .; V: TRBV7-3; CDR3: ASSPKLGRNTDTQY
J: TRBJ2-2; D: .; V: TRBV3-1; CDR3: ASSHRGRGTGELF
J: TRBJ1-3; D: .; V: TRBV5-1; CDR3: ASSRDFSSGNTIY
J: TRBJ2-1; D: TRBD2; V: TRBV7-2; CDR3: ASSRSGTSSYNEQF
J: TRBJ2-3; D: TRBD2; V: TRBV14; CDR3: ASSQWGGDTQY
J: TRBJ1-6; D: TRBD1; V: TRBV20-1; CDR3: SARNRGSSYNSPLH
J: TRBJ2-2; D: .; V: TRBV20-1; CDR3: SAAPGVQELF
J: TRBJ2-6; D: .; V: TRBV20-1; CDR3: SAPLLRASLSGANVLT
J: TRBJ1-6; D: TRBD1; V: TRBV5-1; CDR3: ASSLGQGDSPLH
J: TRBJ2-1; D: TRBD1; V: TRBV29-1; CDR3: SADRSYNEQF
J: TRBJ2-1; D: .; V: TRBV6-1; CDR3: ASSKQGRSNEQF
J: TRBJ1-3; D: .; V: TRBV20-1; CDR3: SARSGLSGNTIY
J: TRBJ2-2; D: .; V: TRBV12-3/TRBV12-4; CDR3: ASLGGAGELF
J: TRBJ1-3; D: .; V: TRBV29-1; CDR3: SDNRGNTIY
J: TRBJ2-2; D: .; V: TRBV15; CDR3: ATSRGINTGELF
J: TRBJ2-5; D: .; V: TRBV28; CDR3: ASSSLGSGVGETQY
J: TRBJ2-5; D: .; V: TRBV30; CDR3: AWSVIGPETQY
J: TRBJ1-1; D: .; V: TRBV20-1; CDR3: SAPDRRNTEAF
J: TRBJ2-3; D: .; V: TRBV10-2; CDR3: ASSELQGSTDTQY
J: TRBJ2-3; D: .; V: TRBV12-3/TRBV12-4; CDR3: ASSSDDRSTDTQY
J: TRBJ2-1; D: TRBD1; V: TRBV6-1; CDR3: ASRLPGQGYEQF
J: TRBJ1-5; D: .; V: TRBV20-1; CDR3: SASSSRINQPQH
J: TRBJ2-3; D: .; V: TRBV6-1; CDR3: ASSDARSDTQY
J: TRBJ2-5; D: .; V: TRBV10-3; CDR3: AISPRDQETQY
J: TRBJ1-5; D: .; V: TRBV24-1; CDR3: ATSDPTSDSNQPQH
J: TRBJ2-1; D: TRBD1; V: TRBV5-1; CDR3: ASSSQGDEQF
J: TRBJ2-3; D: TRBD2; V: TRBV20-1; CDR3: SAREGLAGTSTDTQY
J: TRBJ2-2; D: TRBD2; V: TRBV5-1; CDR3: ASSTGLAGSGELF
J: TRBJ2-1; D: .; V: TRBV3-1; CDR3: ASSQDLGYNEQF
J: TRBJ1-5; D: .; V: TRBV12-3/TRBV12-4; CDR3: ASSRDLGNQPQH
J: TRBJ2-3; D: .; V: TRBV6-4; CDR3: ASALTATDTQY
J: TRBJ2-3; D: TRBD2; V: TRBV7-3; CDR3: ASSLAGGLLDTQY
J: TRBJ2-3; D: .; V: TRBV2; CDR3: ASSDRTFPTDTQY
J: TRBJ2-4; D: .; V: TRBV28; CDR3: ASSQPVARVKNIQY
J: TRBJ2-1; D: TRBD2; V: TRBV12-3/TRBV12-4; CDR3: ASSPSGLGVNEQF
J: TRBJ2-3; D: .; V: TRBV21-1; CDR3: ASSKGHCGVRTDTQY
J: TRBJ2-2; D: .; V: TRBV6-2/TRBV6-3; CDR3: ASTFTGELF
J: TRBJ2-1; D: .; V: TRBV28; CDR3: ASSPGARQF
J: TRBJ2-3; D: .; V: TRBV18; CDR3: ASSPFAAPDTQY
J: TRBJ1-2; D: .; V: TRBV20-1; CDR3: SARQAEGFYGYT
J: TRBJ2-3; D: TRBD1; V: TRBV5-1; CDR3: ASSPRRGSDTDTQY
J: TRBJ2-1; D: TRBD2; V: TRBV28; CDR3: ASSSPAGGRGNEQF
J: TRBJ2-3; D: .; V: TRBV5-1; CDR3: ASSLEAVSTDTQY
J: TRBJ2-1; D: .; V: TRBV2; CDR3: ASSGARDNYNEQF
J: TRBJ2-3; D: .; V: TRBV27; CDR3: ASSWNRPDTQY